The sequence of this T cell receptor beta chain was determined in a study of cytomegalovirus exposure and HLA in healthy donors. PCR employed 60 Vbeta and 13 Jbeta primers. Produced via immunoSEQ multiplex PCR; TCRdb's table is partial and in-frame only. The sample consists of some 180,000 clones, roughly three quarters of them appearing once. The CDR3 has 18 amino acids. The trim removed 6 bases at V and 4 bases at J, leaving 17 bases unmatched. The V gene's germline CDR1 is SGHAT and CDR2 FQNNGV. The TCR originated in a woman aged 25 to 45 in good health and CMV-seropositive. Sequenced: PBMCs. The chain links TRBV11-2 to TRBJ1-1; 10 bases agree with TRBD1. CDR3 residues: CASRPTPGQGPFGTEAFF. The CDR3 coding sequence is TGTGCCAGCAGGCCAACTCCGGGACAGGGGCCCTTTGGCACTGAAGCTTTCTTT.